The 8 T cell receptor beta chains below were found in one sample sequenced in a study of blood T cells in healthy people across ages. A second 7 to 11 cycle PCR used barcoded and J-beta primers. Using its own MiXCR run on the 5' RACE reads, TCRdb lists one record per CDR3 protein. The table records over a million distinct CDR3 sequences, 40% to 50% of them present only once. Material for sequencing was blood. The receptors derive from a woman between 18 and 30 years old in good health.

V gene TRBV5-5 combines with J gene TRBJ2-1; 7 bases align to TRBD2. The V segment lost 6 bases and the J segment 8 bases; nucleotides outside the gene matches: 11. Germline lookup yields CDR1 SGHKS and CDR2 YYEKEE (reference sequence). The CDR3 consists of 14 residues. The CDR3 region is CASTREGGRHEQFF. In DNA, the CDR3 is TGTGCCAGCACCCGAGAGGGAGGGAGGCATGAGCAGTTCTTC.

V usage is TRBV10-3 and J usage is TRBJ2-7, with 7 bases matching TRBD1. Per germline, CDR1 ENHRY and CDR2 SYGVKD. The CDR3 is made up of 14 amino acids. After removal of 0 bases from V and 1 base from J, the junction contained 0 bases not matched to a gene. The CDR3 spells CAISESQGSYEQYF. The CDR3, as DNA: TGTGCCATCAGTGAGTCACAGGGGTCCTACGAGCAGTACTTC.

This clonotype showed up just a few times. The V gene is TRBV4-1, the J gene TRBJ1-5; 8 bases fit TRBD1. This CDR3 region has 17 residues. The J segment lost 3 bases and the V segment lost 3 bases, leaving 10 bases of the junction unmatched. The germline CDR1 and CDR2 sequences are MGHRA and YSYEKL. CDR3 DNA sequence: TGCGCCAGCAGCCATAAAATTGGACAGGGCCTCAATCAGCCCCAGCATTTT. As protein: CASSHKIGQGLNQPQHF.

The CDR3 DNA reads TGTGCCAGCAGCCCCGGGACTAGCGGGGGAACTTACGAGCAGTACTTC. It translates to CASSPGTSGGTYEQYF. The chain is built from TRBV9 and TRBJ2-7; 14 nucleotides match TRBD2. Germline V gene sequence: CDR1 SGDLS, CDR2 YYNGEE. The CDR3 spans 16 residues. Trimming took 4 bases from V and 4 from J; bases not matched to a gene: 7.

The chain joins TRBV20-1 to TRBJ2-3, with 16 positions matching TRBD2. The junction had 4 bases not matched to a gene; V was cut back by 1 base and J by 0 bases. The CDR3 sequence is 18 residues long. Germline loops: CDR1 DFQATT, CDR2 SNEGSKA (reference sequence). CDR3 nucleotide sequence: TGCAGTGCTAGAGCGGGACTAGCGGGGGGGAGAAGCACAGATACGCAGTATTTT. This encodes CSARAGLAGGRSTDTQYF.

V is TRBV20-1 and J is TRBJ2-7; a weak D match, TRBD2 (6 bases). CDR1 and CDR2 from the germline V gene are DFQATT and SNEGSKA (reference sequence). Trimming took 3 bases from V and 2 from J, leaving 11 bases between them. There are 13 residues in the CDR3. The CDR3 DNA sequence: TGCAGTGCTAGTTGGGGGGAAACCTACGAGCAGTACTTC. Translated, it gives CSASWGETYEQYF.

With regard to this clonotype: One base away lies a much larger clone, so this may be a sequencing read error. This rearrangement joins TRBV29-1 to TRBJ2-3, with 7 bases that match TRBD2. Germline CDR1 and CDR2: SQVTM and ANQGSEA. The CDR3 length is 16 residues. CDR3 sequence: CSVEEFGAGPADAQYF. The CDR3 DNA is TGCAGCGTTGAAGAGTTTGGAGCGGGGCCAGCAGATGCGCAGTATTTT.

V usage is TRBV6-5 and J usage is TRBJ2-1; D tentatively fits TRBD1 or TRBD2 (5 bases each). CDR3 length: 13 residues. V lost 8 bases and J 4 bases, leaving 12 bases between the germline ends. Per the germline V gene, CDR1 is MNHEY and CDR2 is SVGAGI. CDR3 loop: CASGDLVYNEQFF. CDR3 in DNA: TGTGCCAGCGGGGACCTTGTATACAATGAGCAGTTCTTC.